This TCR beta chain comes out of a study of neoadjuvant anti-PD-1 for oral cavity cancer. About the study: Around day 43, patients without progression received a fourth nivolumab dose before surgery.

Time point here: after neoadjuvant nivolumab, at surgical resection. The CDR3 runs to 13 residues. Germline V gene sequence: CDR1 SQVTM, CDR2 ANQGSEA. Of note for this clone: The junction departs from germline at one end; a sequencing error may be responsible.

Assay used: immunoSEQ multiplex PCR; TCRdb lists only in-frame clones, some missing. The table shows about 42,000 clones, with 60% to 80% occurring only once. The source was PBMCs, collected after nivolumab (anti-PD-1) treatment. The receptor comes from a person between 35 and 79 years old with oral cavity squamous cell carcinoma. This chain uses TRBV29-1 with TRBJ2-4; D gene ambiguous. CDR3 nucleotide sequence: TGCAGCGTTGAAGATTTAGCCCAAAACATTCAGTACTTC. Amino acid sequence: CSVEDLAQNIQYF.